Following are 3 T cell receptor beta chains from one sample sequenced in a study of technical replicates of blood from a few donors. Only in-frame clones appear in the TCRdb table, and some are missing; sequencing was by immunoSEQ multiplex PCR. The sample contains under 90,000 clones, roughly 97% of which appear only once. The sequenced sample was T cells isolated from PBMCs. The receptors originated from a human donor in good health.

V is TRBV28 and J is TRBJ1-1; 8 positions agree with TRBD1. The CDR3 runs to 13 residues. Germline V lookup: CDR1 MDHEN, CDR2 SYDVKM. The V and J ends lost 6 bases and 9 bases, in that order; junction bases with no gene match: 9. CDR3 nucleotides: TGTGCCAGCAGCTTACAGGGGGATACAAAAGCTTTCTTT. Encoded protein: CASSLQGDTKAFF.

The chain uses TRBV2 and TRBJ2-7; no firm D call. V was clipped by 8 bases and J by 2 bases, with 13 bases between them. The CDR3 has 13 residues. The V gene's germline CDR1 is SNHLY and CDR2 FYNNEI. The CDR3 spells CASEPQRTYEQYF. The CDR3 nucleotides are TGTGCCAGCGAACCACAGAGAACCTACGAGCAGTACTTC.

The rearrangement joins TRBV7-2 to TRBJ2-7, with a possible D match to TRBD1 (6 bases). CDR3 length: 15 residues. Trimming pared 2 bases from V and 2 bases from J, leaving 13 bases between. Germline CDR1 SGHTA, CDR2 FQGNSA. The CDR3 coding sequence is TGTGCCAGCAGCTTAACACGGGCAGGGGCCTACGAGCAGTACTTC. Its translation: CASSLTRAGAYEQYF.